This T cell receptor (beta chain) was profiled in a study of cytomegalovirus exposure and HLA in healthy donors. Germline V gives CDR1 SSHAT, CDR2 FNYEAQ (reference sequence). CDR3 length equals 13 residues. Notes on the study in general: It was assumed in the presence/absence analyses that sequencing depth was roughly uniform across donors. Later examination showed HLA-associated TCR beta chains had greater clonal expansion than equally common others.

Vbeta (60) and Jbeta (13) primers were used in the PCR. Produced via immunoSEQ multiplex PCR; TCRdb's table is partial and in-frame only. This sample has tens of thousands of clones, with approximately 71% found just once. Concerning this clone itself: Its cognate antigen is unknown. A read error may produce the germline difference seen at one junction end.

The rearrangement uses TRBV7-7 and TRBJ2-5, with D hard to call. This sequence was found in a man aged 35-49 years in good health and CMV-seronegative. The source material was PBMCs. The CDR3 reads CASSLDYQETQYF. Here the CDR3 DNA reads TGTGCTAGCAGCTTAGACTACCAAGAGACCCAGTACTTC.